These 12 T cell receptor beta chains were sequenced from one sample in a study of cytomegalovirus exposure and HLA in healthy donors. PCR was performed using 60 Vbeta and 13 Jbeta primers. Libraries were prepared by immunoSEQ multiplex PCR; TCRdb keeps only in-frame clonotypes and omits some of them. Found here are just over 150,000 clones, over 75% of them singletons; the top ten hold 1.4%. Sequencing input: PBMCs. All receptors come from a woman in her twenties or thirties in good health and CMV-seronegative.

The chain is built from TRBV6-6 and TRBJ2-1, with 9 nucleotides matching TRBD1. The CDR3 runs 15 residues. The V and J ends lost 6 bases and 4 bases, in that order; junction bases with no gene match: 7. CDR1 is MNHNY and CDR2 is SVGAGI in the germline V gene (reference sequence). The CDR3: CASSGGTGMYNEQFF. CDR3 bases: TGTGCCAGCAGCGGGGGGACAGGGATGTACAATGAGCAGTTCTTC.

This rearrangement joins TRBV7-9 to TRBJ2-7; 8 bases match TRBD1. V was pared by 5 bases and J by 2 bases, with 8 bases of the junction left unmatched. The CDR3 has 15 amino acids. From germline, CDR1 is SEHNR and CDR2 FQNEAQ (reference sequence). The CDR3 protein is CASSPGTGGAYEQYF. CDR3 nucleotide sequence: TGTGCCAGCAGCCCCGGGACAGGAGGCGCCTACGAGCAGTACTTC.

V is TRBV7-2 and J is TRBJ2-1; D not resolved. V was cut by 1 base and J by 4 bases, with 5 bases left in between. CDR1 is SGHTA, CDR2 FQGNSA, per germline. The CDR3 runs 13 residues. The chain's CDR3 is CASSLGPYNEQFF. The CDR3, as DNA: TGTGCCAGCAGCTTAGGGCCTTACAATGAGCAGTTCTTC.

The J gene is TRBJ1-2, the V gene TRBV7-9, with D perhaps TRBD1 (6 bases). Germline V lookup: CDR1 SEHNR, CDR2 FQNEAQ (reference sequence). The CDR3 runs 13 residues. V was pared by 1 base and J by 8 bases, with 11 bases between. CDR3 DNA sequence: TGTGCCAGCAGCTTAGGGACAGCACGGGGCTACACCTTC. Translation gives CASSLGTARGYTF.

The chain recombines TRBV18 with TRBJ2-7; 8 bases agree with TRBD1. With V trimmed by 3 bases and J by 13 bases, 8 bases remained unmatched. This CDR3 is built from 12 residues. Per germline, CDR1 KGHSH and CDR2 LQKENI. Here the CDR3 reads CASSPKGQVGYF. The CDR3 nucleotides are TGTGCCAGCTCACCCAAGGGACAGGTAGGCTACTTC. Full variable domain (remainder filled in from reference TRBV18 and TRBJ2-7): NAGVMQNPRHLVRRRGQEARLRCSPMKGHSHVYWYRQLPEEGLKFMVYLQKENIIDESGMPKERFSAEFPKEGPSILRIQQVVRGDSAAYFCASSPKGQVGYFGPGTRLTVT.

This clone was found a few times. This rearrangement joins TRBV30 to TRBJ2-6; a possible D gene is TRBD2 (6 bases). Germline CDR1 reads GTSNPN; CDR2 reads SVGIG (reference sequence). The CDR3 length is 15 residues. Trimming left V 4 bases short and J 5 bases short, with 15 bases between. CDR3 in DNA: TGTGCCTGGACGGGGAGGCCCTCGAGGGCCAACGTCCTGACTTTC. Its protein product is CAWTGRPSRANVLTF.

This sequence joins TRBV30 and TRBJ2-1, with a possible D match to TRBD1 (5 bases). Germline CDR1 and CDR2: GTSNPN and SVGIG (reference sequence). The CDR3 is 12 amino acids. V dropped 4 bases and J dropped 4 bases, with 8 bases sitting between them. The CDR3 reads CAWKGLYNEQFF. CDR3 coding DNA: TGTGCCTGGAAGGGGCTTTACAATGAGCAGTTCTTC.

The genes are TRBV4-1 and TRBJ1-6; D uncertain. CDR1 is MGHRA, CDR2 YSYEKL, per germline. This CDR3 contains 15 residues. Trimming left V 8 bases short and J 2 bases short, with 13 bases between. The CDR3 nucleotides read TGCGCCAGCGGGCCGGCGACCCCCTATAATTCACCCCTCCACTTT. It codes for CASGPATPYNSPLHF.

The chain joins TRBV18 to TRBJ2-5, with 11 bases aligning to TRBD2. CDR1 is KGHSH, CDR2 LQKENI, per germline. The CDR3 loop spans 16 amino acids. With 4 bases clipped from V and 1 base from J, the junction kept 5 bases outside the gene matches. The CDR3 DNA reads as TGTGCCAGCTCACAACGACTAGCGGGGCCCCAAGAGACCCAGTACTTC. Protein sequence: CASSQRLAGPQETQYF.

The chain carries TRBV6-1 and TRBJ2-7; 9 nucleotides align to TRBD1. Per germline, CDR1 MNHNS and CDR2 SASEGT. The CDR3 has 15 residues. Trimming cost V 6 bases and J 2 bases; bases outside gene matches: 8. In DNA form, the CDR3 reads TGTGCCAGCAGGCTACAGGGGGCTCCGACCTACGAGCAGTACTTC. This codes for CASRLQGAPTYEQYF.

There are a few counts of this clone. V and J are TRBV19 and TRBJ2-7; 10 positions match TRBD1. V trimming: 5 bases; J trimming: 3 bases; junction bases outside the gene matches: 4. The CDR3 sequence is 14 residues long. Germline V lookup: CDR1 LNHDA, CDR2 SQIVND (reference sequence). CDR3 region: CASSQGQGIYEQYF. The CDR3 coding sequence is TGTGCCAGTAGTCAGGGACAGGGGATCTACGAGCAGTACTTC.

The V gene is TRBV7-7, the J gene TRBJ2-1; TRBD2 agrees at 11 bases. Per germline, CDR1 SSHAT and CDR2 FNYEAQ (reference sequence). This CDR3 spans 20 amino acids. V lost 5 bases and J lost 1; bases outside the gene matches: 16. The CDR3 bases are TGTGCCAGCAGCCCCCAGTCGGTAGCGGGGGGGCCTCCATCCTACAATGAGCAGTTCTTC. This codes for CASSPQSVAGGPPSYNEQFF.